The 12 T cell receptor beta chains reported below all come from one sample, sequenced in a study of T-cell memory formation after mild COVID-19. TCRdb re-called the 5' RACE reads through MiXCR, storing one row per CDR3 protein. Of around 250,000 distinct CDR3 sequences in the sample, approximately 15% are singletons; the top ten hold roughly a fifth. The sequenced sample consisted of PBMCs or a T cell subset sorted from them (not recorded which). The receptors derive from a man between 18 and 35 years old who had mild COVID-19 (a few samples of this study predate the infection). Cell type and time point are not known.

J is TRBJ2-7 and V is TRBV9; the D gene is possibly TRBD2 (5 bases). The V gene's germline CDR1 is SGDLS and CDR2 YYNGEE. This CDR3 has 13 amino acids. Between the trimmed V and J ends, which lost 7 bases and 2 bases, there was a span of 13 bases. The CDR3 DNA is TGTGCCAGCGACGGACTTTTCGCCTACGAGCAGTACTTC. Its translation: CASDGLFAYEQYF.

Only a few counts were recorded for this clonotype. This sequence joins TRBV5-5 and TRBJ1-2; tentatively, D is TRBD1 (5 bases). This CDR3 has 15 residues. The germline gives CDR1 SGHKS, CDR2 YYEKEE (reference sequence). V shed 0 bases and J shed 5 bases, with 14 bases lying between them. Written as DNA, the CDR3 is TGTGCCAGCAGCTTGGACGGGACCCGGAATTATGGCTACACCTTC. This gives the protein CASSLDGTRNYGYTF.

Here the CDR3 DNA reads TGTGCCAGCAGCCTGAGGGACCCCTCCTACAATGAGCAGTTCTTC. It is translated as CASSLRDPSYNEQFF. The chain uses TRBV7-9 and TRBJ2-1; D could derive from TRBD1 or TRBD2 (5 bases each). Germline assignment: CDR1 SEHNR and CDR2 FQNEAQ (reference sequence). CDR3 length: 15 residues. Trimming removed 5 bases from V and 0 bases from J, with 11 bases in between. The full variable domain, with the rest looked up from reference TRBV7-9 and TRBJ2-1, is DTGVSQNPRHKITKRGQNVTFRCDPISEHNRLYWYRQTLGQGPEFLTYFQNEAQLEKSRLLSDRFSAERPKGSFSTLEIQRTEQGDSAMYLCASSLRDPSYNEQFFGPGTRLTVL.

This clonotype has a handful of counts. J is TRBJ1-2 and V is TRBV5-6; no firm D call. The CDR3 is 13 amino acids. The ends were cut back, 0 bases at V and 5 bases at J, with 8 bases in the middle. Germline CDR1 SGHDT, CDR2 YYEEEE. In DNA, the CDR3 is TGTGCCAGCAGCTTGGGCCGGTTTTATGGCTACACCTTC. It specifies CASSLGRFYGYTF. Looking up the rest from reference TRBV5-6 and TRBJ1-2 gives the full variable domain: DAGVTQSPTHLIKTRGQQVTLRCSPKSGHDTVSWYQQALGQGPQFIFQYYEEEERQRGNFPDRFSGHQFPNYSSELNVNALLLGDSALYLCASSLGRFYGYTFGSGTRLTVV.

There are many counts of this clonotype. The rearrangement joins TRBV12-3 or TRBV12-4 to TRBJ2-5; TRBD2 matches at 7 bases. The V and J ends lost 4 bases and 4 bases, in that order; junction bases with no gene match: 3. There are 13 residues in the CDR3. The CDR3 region is CASSSGGRETQYF. CDR3 coding DNA: TGTGCCAGCAGTTCGGGGGGAAGAGAGACCCAGTACTTC.

This rearrangement joins TRBV7-2 to TRBJ2-7; D is tentatively TRBD1 or TRBD2 (5 bases each). The CDR3 loop spans 14 amino acids. Germline V gene data show CDR1 as SGHTA and CDR2 as FQGNSA. V lost 6 bases and J lost 0, with 12 bases in between. This chain's CDR3 is CASSHRDGSYEQYV. The DNA of the CDR3 is TGTGCCAGCAGTCACCGGGACGGCTCCTACGAGCAGTACGTC.

This clonotype has more than one count but fewer than ten. The CDR3 is CSARDLLQGDEQFF. CDR3 nucleotide sequence: TGCAGTGCTAGAGATCTGCTACAGGGCGATGAGCAGTTCTTC. J is TRBJ2-1 and V is TRBV20-1, with TRBD1 as a possible D gene (6 bases). Trimming removed 0 bases at V and 8 bases at J, with 14 bases between. Germline CDR1 DFQATT, CDR2 SNEGSKA (reference sequence). This CDR3 is 14 amino acids long.

This clonotype appeared a few times. V is TRBV5-1 and J is TRBJ2-5, with D possibly TRBD1 on 6 matching bases. The CDR3 spans 14 residues. Germline CDR1 and CDR2: SGHRS and YFSETQ. V lost 4 bases, J lost 5 bases, and 15 bases lay in between. The CDR3 region is CASSQQQGWETQYF. CDR3 bases: TGCGCCAGCAGCCAGCAACAGGGTTGGGAGACCCAGTACTTC.

This clonotype was observed a handful of times. This sequence joins TRBV5-1 and TRBJ2-1; TRBD2 matches at 8 bases. CDR1 is SGHRS and CDR2 is YFSETQ in the germline V gene. This CDR3 has 15 amino acids. V was pared by 3 bases and J by 4 bases, with 6 bases of the junction left unmatched. In DNA form, the CDR3 reads TGCGCCAGCAGCTCCCCTCGCGGGGGGTACAATGAGCAGTTCTTC. Its protein product is CASSSPRGGYNEQFF.

The rearrangement uses TRBV7-9 and TRBJ2-4; D is uncertain. CDR1 is SEHNR, CDR2 FQNEAQ, per germline (reference sequence). There are 12 residues in the CDR3. Trimming pared 3 bases from V and 7 bases from J, leaving 7 bases between. CDR3 residues: CASSFGPNIQYF. The DNA of the CDR3 is TGTGCCAGCAGCTTCGGGCCGAACATTCAGTACTTC.

This clonotype has just a few counts. Here the CDR3 reads CASSYKDMRTYEQYF. Written as DNA, the CDR3 is TGTGCCAGCAGTTATAAGGATATGAGAACCTACGAGCAGTACTTC. The chain links TRBV6-5 to TRBJ2-7; D uncertain. The CDR3 consists of 15 residues. V lost 3 bases to trimming and J lost 2 bases, with 14 bases between them. Germline V CDR1 and CDR2: MNHEY, SVGAGI.

This clonotype was seen a handful of times. The chain employs TRBV5-5 and TRBJ2-7, with TRBD1 matching over 8 bases. The V gene end was trimmed by 4 bases and the J gene end by 6 bases; junction bases not matched to a gene: 9. Looked up from germline, CDR1 is SGHKS and CDR2 is YYEKEE (reference sequence). This CDR3 is built from 14 residues. The CDR3 DNA reads TGTGCCAGCAGCCTACAGGGGGACAGAGGCGAGCAGTACTTC. It is translated as CASSLQGDRGEQYF.